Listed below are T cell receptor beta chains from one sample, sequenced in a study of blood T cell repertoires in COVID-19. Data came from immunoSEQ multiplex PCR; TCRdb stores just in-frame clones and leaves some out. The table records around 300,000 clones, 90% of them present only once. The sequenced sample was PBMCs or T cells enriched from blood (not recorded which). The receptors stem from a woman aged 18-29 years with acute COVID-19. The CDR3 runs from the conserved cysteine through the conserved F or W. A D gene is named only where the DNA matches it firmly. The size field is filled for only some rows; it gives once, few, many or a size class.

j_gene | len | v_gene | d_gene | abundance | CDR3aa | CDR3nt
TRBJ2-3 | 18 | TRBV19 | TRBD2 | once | CASTRAGRGMTSTDTQYF | TGTGCCAGTACCAGAGCGGGGCGGGGGATGACTAGCACAGATACGCAGTATTTT
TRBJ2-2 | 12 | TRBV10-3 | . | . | CAIGGYTGELFF | TGTGCCATCGGGGGGTACACCGGGGAGCTGTTTTTT
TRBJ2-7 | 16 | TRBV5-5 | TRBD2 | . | CASSLPASGRDYEQYF | TGTGCCAGCAGCCTCCCGGCTAGCGGGAGGGACTACGAGCAGTACTTC
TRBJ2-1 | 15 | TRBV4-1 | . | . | CASSQVVLHINEQFF | TGCGCCAGCAGCCAAGTAGTACTACACATAAATGAGCAGTTCTTC
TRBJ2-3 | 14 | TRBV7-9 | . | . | CASSPRSLTDTQYF | TGTGCCAGCAGCCCACGGTCCCTCACAGATACGCAGTATTTT
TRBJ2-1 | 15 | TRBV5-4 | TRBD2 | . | CASSSGLAEYNEQFF | TGTGCCAGCAGCTCGGGACTAGCAGAATACAATGAGCAGTTCTTC
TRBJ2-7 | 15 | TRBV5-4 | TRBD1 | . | CASSLGTGSSYEQYF | TGTGCCAGCAGCTTAGGGACAGGCAGCTCCTACGAGCAGTACTTC
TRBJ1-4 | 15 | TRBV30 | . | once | CAWSPPGSINEKLFF | TGTGCCTGGAGTCCCCCAGGATCAATTAATGAAAAACTGTTTTTT
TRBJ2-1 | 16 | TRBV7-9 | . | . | CASSLARESSYNEQFF | TGTGCCAGCAGCTTAGCGAGGGAGAGCTCCTACAATGAGCAGTTCTTC
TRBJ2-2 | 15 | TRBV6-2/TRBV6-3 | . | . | CASSERFLNTGELFF | TGTGCCAGCAGCGAGAGATTCCTTAACACCGGGGAGCTGTTTTTT
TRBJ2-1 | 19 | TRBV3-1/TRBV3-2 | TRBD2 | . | CASSQDSLAGVESYNEQFF | TGTGCCAGCAGCCAAGATTCACTAGCGGGAGTTGAGTCCTACAATGAGCAGTTCTTC
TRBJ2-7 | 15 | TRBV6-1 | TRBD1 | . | CASSEAETGSYEQYF | TGTGCCAGCAGTGAAGCAGAGACAGGGAGCTACGAGCAGTACTTC
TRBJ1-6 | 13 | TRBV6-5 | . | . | CASSKTVNSPLHF | TGTGCCAGCAGTAAGACAGTTAATTCACCCCTCCACTTT
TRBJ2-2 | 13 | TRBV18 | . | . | CASSPQTTGELFF | TGTGCCAGCTCACCACAAACAACCGGGGAGCTGTTTTTT
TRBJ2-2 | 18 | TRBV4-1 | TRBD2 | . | CASSPGLVSVSNTGELFF | TGCGCCAGCAGCCCCGGACTAGTTTCGGTCTCGAACACCGGGGAGCTGTTTTTT
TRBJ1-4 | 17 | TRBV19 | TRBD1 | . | CASSIRRQGVLNEKLFF | TGTGCCAGTAGTATTCGGAGACAGGGCGTCCTTAATGAAAAACTGTTTTTT
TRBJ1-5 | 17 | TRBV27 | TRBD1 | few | CASSLSTPHRGRQPQHF | TGTGCCAGCAGTTTATCCACCCCCCACAGGGGACGTCAGCCCCAGCATTTT
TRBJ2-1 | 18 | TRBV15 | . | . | CATSRDRGGMSSYNEQFF | TGTGCCACCAGCAGAGATCGGGGCGGGATGAGCTCCTACAATGAGCAGTTCTTC
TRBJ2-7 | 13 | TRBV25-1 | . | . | CASSGGEAYEQYF | TGTGCCAGCAGTGGTGGAGAAGCCTACGAGCAGTACTTC
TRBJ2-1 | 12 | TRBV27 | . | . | CASRRGYNEQFF | TGTGCCAGCAGGCGGGGATACAATGAGCAGTTCTTC
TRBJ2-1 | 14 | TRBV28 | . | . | CASSLVGANNEQFF | TGTGCCAGCAGTCTCGTGGGGGCCAACAATGAGCAGTTCTTC
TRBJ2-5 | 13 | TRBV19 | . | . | CASSIIEAETQYF | TGTGCCAGTAGTATAATCGAGGCAGAGACCCAGTACTTC
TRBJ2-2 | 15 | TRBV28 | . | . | CASSLEGGSTGELFF | TGTGCCAGCAGTTTAGAAGGGGGAAGCACCGGGGAGCTGTTTTTT
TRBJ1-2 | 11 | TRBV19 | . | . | CASKHADGYTF | TGTGCCAGTAAACATGCGGATGGCTACACCTTC
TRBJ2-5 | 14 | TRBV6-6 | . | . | CASSPIGAWETQYF | TGTGCCAGCAGCCCTATTGGGGCATGGGAGACCCAGTACTTC
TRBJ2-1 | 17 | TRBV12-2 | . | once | CASRCPGDTTSYNEQFF | TGTGCAAGTCGCTGTCCCGGGGACACAACCTCCTACAATGAGCAGTTCTTC
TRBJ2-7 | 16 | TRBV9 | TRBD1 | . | CASSPRGGTGVNEQYF | TGTGCCAGCAGCCCCCGAGGGGGGACAGGGGTGAACGAGCAGTACTTC
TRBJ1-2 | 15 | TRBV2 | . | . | CAGLYRDYRENGYTF | TGTGCCGGATTGTACAGGGACTATAGGGAAAATGGCTACACCTTC
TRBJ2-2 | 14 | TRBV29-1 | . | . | CSVVARGNTGELFF | TGCAGCGTTGTGGCCAGGGGCAACACCGGGGAGCTGTTTTTT
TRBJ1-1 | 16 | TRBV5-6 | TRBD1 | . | CASSLYPGGAFTEAFF | TGTGCCAGCAGCTTGTACCCAGGGGGCGCGTTCACTGAAGCTTTCTTT
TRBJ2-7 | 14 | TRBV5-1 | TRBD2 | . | CASRTSGTNYEQYF | TGCGCCAGCAGGACTAGCGGGACAAACTACGAGCAGTACTTC
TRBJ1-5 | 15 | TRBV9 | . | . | CASSVDLSPNQPQHF | TGTGCCAGCAGCGTCGACTTATCCCCCAATCAGCCCCAGCATTTT
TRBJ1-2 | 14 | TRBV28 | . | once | CASRTGGSNYGYTF | TGTGCCAGCAGGACAGGTGGAAGTAACTATGGCTACACCTTC
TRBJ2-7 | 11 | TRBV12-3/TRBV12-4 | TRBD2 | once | CASGRVGEQYF | TGTGCCAGCGGGAGGGTGGGGGAGCAGTACTTC
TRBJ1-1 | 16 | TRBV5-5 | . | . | CASSLATTEPLPKAFF | TGTGCCAGCAGCTTGGCCACGACAGAGCCCCTACCGAAAGCTTTCTTT
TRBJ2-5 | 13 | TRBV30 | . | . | CAWSVDSQETQYF | TGTGCCTGGAGTGTAGACAGTCAAGAGACCCAGTACTTC
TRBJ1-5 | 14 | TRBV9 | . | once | CASSPQGGDQPQHF | TGTGCCAGCAGCCCCCAGGGAGGGGATCAGCCCCAGCATTTT
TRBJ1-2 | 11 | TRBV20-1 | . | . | CSVPGDHGYTF | TGCAGTGTGCCAGGCGACCATGGCTACACCTTC
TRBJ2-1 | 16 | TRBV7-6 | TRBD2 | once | CASSSRLAEIYNEQFF | TGTGCCAGCAGCTCTAGACTAGCCGAAATATACAATGAGCAGTTCTTC
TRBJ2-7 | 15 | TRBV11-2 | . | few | CASSLGSTSSYEQYF | TGTGCCAGCAGCTTAGGGTCTACGAGCTCCTACGAGCAGTACTTC
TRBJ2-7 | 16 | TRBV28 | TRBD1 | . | CASSVVGQGFAYEQYF | TGTGCCAGCAGTGTAGTGGGACAGGGGTTTGCCTACGAGCAGTACTTC
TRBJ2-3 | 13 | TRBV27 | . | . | CASRGRGTDTQYF | TGTGCCAGCAGGGGTCGGGGCACAGATACGCAGTATTTT
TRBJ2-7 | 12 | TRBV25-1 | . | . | CASRGRQYEQYF | TGTGCCAGCAGGGGCAGGCAGTACGAGCAGTACTTC
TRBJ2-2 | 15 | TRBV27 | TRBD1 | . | CASSLWTGRTGELFF | TGTGCCAGCAGTTTATGGACAGGACGCACCGGGGAGCTGTTTTTT
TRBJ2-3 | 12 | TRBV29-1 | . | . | CSGDKNTDTQYF | TGCAGCGGGGACAAGAACACAGATACGCAGTATTTT
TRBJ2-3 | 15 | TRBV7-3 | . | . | CASSLSLAITDTQYF | TGTGCCAGCAGCTTATCCCTAGCAATCACAGATACGCAGTATTTT
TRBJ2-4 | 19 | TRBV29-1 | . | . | CSVEIGGRGGMVSKNIQYF | TGCAGCGTTGAAATTGGCGGCAGGGGAGGGATGGTGAGCAAAAACATTCAGTACTTC
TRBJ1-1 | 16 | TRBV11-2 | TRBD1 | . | CASSRRDRVRGTEAFF | TGTGCCAGCAGCCGCCGGGACAGGGTGCGGGGGACTGAAGCTTTCTTT
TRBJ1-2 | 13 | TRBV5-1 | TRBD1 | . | CASSLGQGGSYTF | TGCGCCAGCAGCTTGGGACAGGGTGGGAGCTACACCTTC
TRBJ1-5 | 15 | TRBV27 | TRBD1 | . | CASSPEGQGIRPQHF | TGTGCCAGCAGTCCCGAGGGACAGGGGATAAGGCCCCAGCATTTT